This T cell receptor beta chain was captured by sequencing in a study of vaccination effects on CD4 cells after COVID-19. General observations from the study: Only 1 of 255 vaccine-induced clones from healthy vaccinees cross-reacted with common cold coronaviruses. Whether induced by infection or by vaccine, clones showed marked clonal contraction late after vaccination.

The V gene's germline CDR1 is SGHVS and CDR2 FNYEAQ. This CDR3 contains 16 residues. V lost 1 base, J lost 3 bases, and 16 bases lay in between. The data were produced by immunoSEQ multiplex PCR, yet TCRdb's version contains in-frame clones alone and is incomplete. The table shows 30,000 to 35,000 clones, with 60% to 75% occurring only once. With regard to this clone: What it binds is unknown.

ViraFEST used viral peptide pools to expand antigen-specific CD4+ T cells before sequencing. Following 10 days of culture, CD4+ T cells were isolated. Nobody among the vaccine recipients had prior SARS-CoV-2 infection (nucleocapsid antibodies were negative). Each well held 2 million to 2.5 million PBMC cultured with 7.5 to 10 ug/ml peptides and roughly 9 IU/ml IL-2. In the cultures, half the medium was exchanged for IL-2 medium on days 3 and 7. The V and J genes are TRBV7-6 and TRBJ2-7; D perhaps matches TRBD1 (5 bases). This TCR derives from a human donor who received a COVID-19 vaccine. Source: CD4+ T cells from PBMCs cultured with HCoV-OC43 spike peptides, taken before COVID-19 vaccination. Subset here: HCoV-OC43 spike overlapping peptide pool stimulation. CDR3 loop: CASSLVGQGTFYEQYF. CDR3 DNA sequence: TGTGCCAGCAGCTTAGTTGGGCAGGGAACCTTCTACGAGCAGTACTTC.